These T cell receptor beta chains were read from a single sample in a study of blood T cell repertoires in COVID-19. TCRdb's copy holds only in-frame clones and misses some; the assay was immunoSEQ multiplex PCR. The sample consists of 300,000 to 400,000 clones, 90% to 95% of them appearing once. Sequenced material: PBMCs or T cells enriched from blood (not recorded which). These receptors originate from a woman aged 25 to 45 who had been exposed to COVID-19. CDR3s include the opening cysteine and the closing phenylalanine or tryptophan. The D gene is left open where the match is weak. Rows may omit the clone size; those that give it use once, few, many or a size class.

j_call,v_call,d_call,clone_size,cdr3_aa,cdr3_nt
TRBJ2-7,TRBV10-1,TRBD1,NA,CASSESSSQGANEQYF,TGCGCCAGCAGTGAGTCTTCGTCCCAGGGGGCGAACGAGCAGTACTTC
TRBJ2-7,TRBV6-5,NA,NA,CASSTLGYEQYF,TGTGCCAGCAGCACGCTAGGTTACGAGCAGTACTTC
TRBJ2-5,TRBV6-5,NA,NA,CASSQSTRGTQYF,TGTGCCAGCAGTCAATCGACGCGAGGGACCCAGTACTTC
TRBJ1-1,TRBV10-3,TRBD1,NA,CAISTGGSNTEAFF,TGTGCCATCAGTACAGGGGGATCCAACACTGAAGCTTTCTTT
TRBJ1-2,TRBV27,NA,NA,CAPVRSGAGYGYTF,TGTGCCCCAGTCCGTTCGGGCGCGGGCTATGGCTACACCTTC
TRBJ1-2,TRBV3-1/TRBV3-2,NA,few,CASSPGGNYGYTF,TGTGCCAGCAGCCCGGGAGGGAACTATGGCTACACCTTC
TRBJ2-5,TRBV5-4,TRBD1,once,CASSQGTVKETQYF,TGTGCCAGCAGCCAAGGGACAGTCAAAGAGACCCAGTACTTC
TRBJ1-1,TRBV19,NA,NA,CASSVSKNTEAFF,TGTGCCAGTAGCGTCAGTAAGAACACTGAAGCTTTCTTT
TRBJ1-1,TRBV9,NA,NA,CASSVDPGMNTEAFF,TGTGCCAGCAGCGTAGATCCAGGCATGAACACTGAAGCTTTCTTT
TRBJ1-1,TRBV18,TRBD1,NA,CASSPPGGWNTEAFF,TGTGCCAGCTCACCACCAGGGGGCTGGAACACTGAAGCTTTCTTT
TRBJ2-7,TRBV9,NA,NA,CASSPRHRFTRDEQYF,TGTGCCAGCAGCCCTCGTCACAGGTTTACTCGGGACGAGCAGTACTTC
TRBJ2-1,TRBV10-3,TRBD2,NA,CAISAWTTGGPHEQFF,TGTGCCATCAGTGCCTGGACTACGGGGGGGCCTCATGAGCAGTTCTTC
TRBJ1-1,TRBV2,NA,NA,CASSGVTGVWNTEAFF,TGTGCCAGCAGTGGCGTTACGGGGGTTTGGAACACTGAAGCTTTCTTT
TRBJ1-1,TRBV7-8,NA,NA,CASSPLRGTEAFF,TGTGCCAGCAGTCCCCTGCGGGGCACTGAAGCTTTCTTT
TRBJ2-5,TRBV7-6,TRBD2,NA,CASSYGLAGGSKETQYF,TGTGCCAGCAGCTATGGGCTAGCGGGGGGTTCCAAAGAGACCCAGTACTTC
TRBJ1-2,TRBV9,NA,NA,CASTGVTGTAGYTF,TGTGCCAGCACGGGGGTAACAGGCACCGCTGGCTACACCTTC
TRBJ2-3,TRBV9,TRBD2,NA,CASSVSIAGGRDTQYF,TGTGCCAGCAGCGTCTCGATAGCGGGGGGGCGGGATACGCAGTATTTT
TRBJ2-3,TRBV9,TRBD2,once,CASSGGTRGDTQYF,TGTGCCAGCAGCGGAGGGACTAGGGGAGATACGCAGTATTTT
TRBJ1-1,TRBV7-3,TRBD1,NA,CASSQTGQGLTEAFF,TGTGCCAGCAGCCAAACAGGACAGGGACTCACTGAAGCTTTCTTT
TRBJ2-3,TRBV27,NA,NA,CASSGTGYTDTQYF,TGTGCCAGCAGTGGCACAGGGTACACAGATACGCAGTATTTT
TRBJ2-5,TRBV5-4,TRBD1,NA,CASSYGQAGRETQYF,TGTGCCAGCAGCTACGGACAGGCTGGGCGGGAGACCCAGTACTTC
TRBJ1-6,TRBV11-2,TRBD1,NA,CASSARQGVHYNSPLHF,TGTGCCAGCAGCGCCCGACAGGGGGTCCATTATAATTCACCCCTCCACTTT
TRBJ1-5,TRBV5-5,NA,NA,CASSARDTHQPQHF,TGTGCCAGCAGCGCTAGGGACACACATCAGCCCCAGCATTTT
TRBJ1-2,TRBV5-8,TRBD1,NA,CASSLVRTGGVSGYTF,TGTGCCAGCAGCTTGGTTAGGACAGGAGGGGTGAGTGGCTACACCTTC
TRBJ1-1,TRBV9,NA,NA,CASSVVHRGAEAFF,TGTGCCAGCAGCGTAGTGCACCGGGGGGCTGAAGCTTTCTTT
TRBJ2-1,TRBV6-2/TRBV6-3,TRBD2,NA,CASSYPTSGGAHYNEQFF,TGTGCCAGCAGTTACCCCACTAGCGGGGGGGCGCACTACAATGAGCAGTTCTTC
TRBJ2-3,TRBV2,TRBD2,once,CASSALGRPAGVTDTQYF,TGTGCCAGCAGTGCCCTGGGGCGGCCAGCGGGGGTCACAGATACGCAGTATTTT